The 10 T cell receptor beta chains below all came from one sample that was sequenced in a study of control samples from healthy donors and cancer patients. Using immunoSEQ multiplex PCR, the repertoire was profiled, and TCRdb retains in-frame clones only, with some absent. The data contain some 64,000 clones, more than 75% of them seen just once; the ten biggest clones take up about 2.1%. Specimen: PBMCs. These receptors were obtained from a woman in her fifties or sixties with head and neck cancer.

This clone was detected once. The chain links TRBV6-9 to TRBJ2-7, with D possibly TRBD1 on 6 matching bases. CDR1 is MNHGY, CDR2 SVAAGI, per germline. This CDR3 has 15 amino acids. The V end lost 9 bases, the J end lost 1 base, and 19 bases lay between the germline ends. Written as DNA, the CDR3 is TGTGCCAGTACCGTCCAGGGGCGGAATTCCTACGAGCAGTACTTC. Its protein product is CASTVQGRNSYEQYF.

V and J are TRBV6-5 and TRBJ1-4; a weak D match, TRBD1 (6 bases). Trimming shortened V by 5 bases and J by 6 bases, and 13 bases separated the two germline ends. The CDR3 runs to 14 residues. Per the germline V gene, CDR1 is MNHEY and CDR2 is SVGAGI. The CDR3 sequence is CASSLVGGDEKLFF. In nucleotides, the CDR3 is TGTGCCAGCAGTCTGGTAGGGGGAGATGAAAAACTGTTTTTT.

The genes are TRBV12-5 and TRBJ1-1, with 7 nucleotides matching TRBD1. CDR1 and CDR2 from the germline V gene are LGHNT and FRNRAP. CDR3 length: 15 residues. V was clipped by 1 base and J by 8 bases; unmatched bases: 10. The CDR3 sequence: CASGLGAGGSGEAFF. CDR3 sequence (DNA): TGTGCTAGTGGTTTGGGGGCAGGGGGATCGGGAGAAGCTTTCTTT.

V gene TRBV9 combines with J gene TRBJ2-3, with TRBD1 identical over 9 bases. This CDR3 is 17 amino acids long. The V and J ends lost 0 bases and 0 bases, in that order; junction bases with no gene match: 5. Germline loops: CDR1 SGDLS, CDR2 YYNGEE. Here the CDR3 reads CASSVGTGASSTDTQYF. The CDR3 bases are TGTGCCAGCAGCGTAGGGACAGGGGCCTCAAGCACAGATACGCAGTATTTT.

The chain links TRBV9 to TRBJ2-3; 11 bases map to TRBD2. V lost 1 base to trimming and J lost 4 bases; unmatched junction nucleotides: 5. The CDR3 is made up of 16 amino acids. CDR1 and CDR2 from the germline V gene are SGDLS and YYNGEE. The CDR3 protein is CASSVLASGGSDTQYF. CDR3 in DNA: TGTGCCAGCAGCGTACTCGCTAGCGGGGGGTCAGATACGCAGTATTTT.

The CDR3 sequence is CASSLRDTARAFF. CDR3 coding DNA: TGTGCCAGTAGCCTCCGGGACACTGCGAGGGCTTTCTTT. The V and J genes are TRBV19 and TRBJ1-1; tentative D call: TRBD1 (6 bases). CDR3 size: 13 residues. Germline CDR1 reads LNHDA; CDR2 reads SQIVND (reference sequence). Trimming shortened V by 6 bases and J by 11 bases, and 19 bases separated the two germline ends.

CDR3 sequence: CASSPLEAQFSSPLHF. Here the CDR3 DNA reads TGTGCCAGCAGCCCTCTTGAGGCACAATTCAGTTCACCCCTCCACTTT. V and J are TRBV28 and TRBJ1-6; D gene uncertain. V lost 6 bases, J lost 9 bases, and 21 bases lay in between. This CDR3 contains 16 residues. Germline values: CDR1 MDHEN, CDR2 SYDVKM.

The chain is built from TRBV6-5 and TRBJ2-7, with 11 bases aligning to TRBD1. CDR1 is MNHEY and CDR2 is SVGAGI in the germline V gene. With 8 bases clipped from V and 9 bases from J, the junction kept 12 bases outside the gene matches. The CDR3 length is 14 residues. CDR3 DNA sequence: TGTGCCAGCCGCGAGGGACAGGGGGTCTTCGGGCAGTACTTC. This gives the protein CASREGQGVFGQYF.

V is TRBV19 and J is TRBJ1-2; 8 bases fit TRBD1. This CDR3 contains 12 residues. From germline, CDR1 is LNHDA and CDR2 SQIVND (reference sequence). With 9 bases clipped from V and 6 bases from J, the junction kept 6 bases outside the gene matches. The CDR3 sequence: CASSRGPDGYTF. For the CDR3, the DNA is TGTGCCAGCAGCAGGGGGCCGGATGGCTACACCTTC. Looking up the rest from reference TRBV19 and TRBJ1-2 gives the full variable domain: DGGITQSPKYLFRKEGQNVTLSCEQNLNHDAMYWYRQDPGQGLRLIYYSQIVNDFQKGDIAEGYSVSREKKESFPLTVTSAQKNPTAFYLCASSRGPDGYTFGSGTRLTVV.

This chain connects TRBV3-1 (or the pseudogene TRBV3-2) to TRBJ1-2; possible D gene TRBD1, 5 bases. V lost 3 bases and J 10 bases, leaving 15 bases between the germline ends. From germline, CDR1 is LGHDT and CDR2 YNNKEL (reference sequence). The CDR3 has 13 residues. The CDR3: CASSHRQGVPYTF. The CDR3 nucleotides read TGTGCCAGCAGCCACCGACAAGGGGTCCCCTACACCTTC.